The 20 T cell receptor beta chains in this list originate from one sample, sequenced in a study of T-cell memory formation after mild COVID-19. Using its own MiXCR run on the 5' RACE reads, TCRdb lists one record per CDR3 protein. The profile covers roughly 160,000 distinct CDR3 sequences, with 10% to 15% appearing a single time and 2.5% to 3.5% taken by the ten largest. Sequenced material: PBMCs or a T cell subset sorted from them (not recorded which). Receptor source: a young man who had mild COVID-19 (a few samples of this study predate the infection). Cell type and time point are not known.

V is TRBV6-6 and J is TRBJ2-1; a possible D gene is TRBD1 (6 bases). The germline V and J ends were trimmed by 7 bases and 3 bases, with 10 bases remaining between them. The CDR3 is 13 residues long. Germline CDR1 reads MNHNY; CDR2 reads SVGAGI (reference sequence). The CDR3 region is CASIMDSYNEQFF. DNA for the CDR3: TGTGCCAGCATTATGGACAGCTACAATGAGCAGTTCTTC.

This clonotype has more than one count but fewer than ten. This chain links TRBV5-1 with TRBJ2-1; 7 bases are shared with TRBD2. This CDR3 is 15 amino acids long. Germline V lookup: CDR1 SGHRS, CDR2 YFSETQ. V lost 5 bases and J lost 8; bases outside the gene matches: 13. The DNA of the CDR3 is TGCGCCAGCAGACCTCCACTAGCGCTCAGGCATGAGCAGTTCTTC. The encoded protein is CASRPPLALRHEQFF.

This clonotype showed up just a few times. The CDR3 here is CASSLEGRGISPLHF. The CDR3 DNA reads as TGTGCCAGCAGCTTGGAGGGAAGGGGTATTTCACCCCTCCACTTT. This chain uses TRBV7-2 with TRBJ1-6; weak D call: TRBD1 (5 bases). The germline gives CDR1 SGHTA, CDR2 FQGNSA. This CDR3 contains 15 residues. Deletions cut 3 bases from V and 9 bases from J, with 15 bases between.

This chain uses TRBV4-3 with TRBJ2-6, with D unclear. This CDR3 is built from 15 residues. CDR1 and CDR2 from the germline V gene are LGHNA and YSLEER. Trimming took 3 bases from V and 0 from J, leaving 6 bases between them. The CDR3 loop is CASSHSISGANVLTF. CDR3 coding DNA: TGCGCCAGCAGCCACTCGATCTCTGGGGCCAACGTCCTGACTTTC.

This clonotype was detected ten times or more. This chain links TRBV27 with TRBJ1-5; the D is unclear. CDR3 length: 13 residues. CDR1 and CDR2 (germline): MNHEY, SMNVEV (reference sequence). V lost 2 bases to trimming and J lost 6 bases, with 8 bases between them. CDR3 nucleotides: TGTGCCAGCAGTTTAGATGTGGGTCAGCCCCAGCATTTT. This sequence encodes CASSLDVGQPQHF.

This chain uses TRBV3-2 with TRBJ2-5; the D call in the table, TRBD2, was not verified against the DNA. TRBV3-2 is listed as a pseudogene. This CDR3 is 17 amino acids long. The DNA for the CDR3 is TGTGCCAGCAGCCAAGATTCAGAGCGGGGGGGCCAAGAGACCCAGTACTTC. Amino acid sequence: CASSQDSERGGQETQYF.

The CDR3 sequence is CSVEGVVGNYGYTF. CDR3 coding DNA: TGCAGCGTTGAAGGGGTAGTGGGAAACTATGGCTACACCTTC. The chain joins TRBV29-1 to TRBJ1-2; D is ambiguous. The CDR3 is 14 residues long. From germline, CDR1 is SQVTM and CDR2 ANQGSEA. With 1 base removed from V and 2 bases from J, the gap between germline ends came to 11 bases.

A few counts support this clonotype. The chain is built from TRBV24-1 and TRBJ2-3; 8 bases map to TRBD1. V gave up 4 bases and J gave up 2 bases; unmatched junction bases: 7. Germline V gene data show CDR1 as KGHDR and CDR2 as SFDVKD. This CDR3 has 16 amino acids. The CDR3 DNA reads TGTGCCACCAGTGAGACCGGGACAGGCCTCACAGATACGCAGTATTTT. Translation gives CATSETGTGLTDTQYF.

V gene TRBV29-1 combines with J gene TRBJ1-1; maybe TRBD1 (5 bases). The CDR3 length is 13 residues. V lost 7 bases and J lost 13, with 25 bases in between. From germline, CDR1 is SQVTM and CDR2 ANQGSEA. The DNA for the CDR3 is TGCAGCGGGATGGAAGGGACGGATCGTAACGTTTTCTTT. Translated, it gives CSGMEGTDRNVFF.

This clonotype has a count of ten or more. The rearrangement uses TRBV5-1 and TRBJ2-5; 9 bases line up with TRBD1. The germline gives CDR1 SGHRS, CDR2 YFSETQ. The ends lost 4 bases at V and 5 bases at J; junction bases unmatched: 6. The CDR3 runs 14 residues. This chain's CDR3 is CASSRTGGGETQYF. CDR3 bases: TGCGCCAGCAGCCGCACAGGGGGCGGTGAGACCCAGTACTTC.

About this clonotype: This may come from a read error, since a much larger clone is one base off. The chain couples TRBV9 to TRBJ1-2; no clear D. The CDR3 loop spans 12 amino acids. Germline CDR1 is SGDLS and CDR2 is YYNGEE. In DNA form, the CDR3 reads TGTGCCAGCAGCCGGGGAGAATATGGCTGCACCTTC. This translates into CASSRGEYGCTF.

In this sample, this clonotype turned up a few times. This chain uses TRBV20-1 with TRBJ1-4; D not certain. Germline CDR1 and CDR2: DFQATT and SNEGSKA (reference sequence). V was shortened by 3 bases and J by 4 bases, with 12 bases between the two germline ends. This CDR3 is 14 amino acids long. CDR3 nucleotides: TGCAGTGCTAGGGACGGCAGTTATAATGAAAAACTGTTTTTT. This gives the protein CSARDGSYNEKLFF.

The sample holds a few counts of this clonotype. V is TRBV20-1 and J is TRBJ1-6; TRBD1 matches 8 bases. V lost 2 bases and J lost 7; bases outside the gene matches: 4. Germline lookup yields CDR1 DFQATT and CDR2 SNEGSKA (reference sequence). The CDR3 has 14 residues. Here the CDR3 DNA reads TGCAGTGCTAGAATCAGGACAGGGAATTCACCCCTCCACTTT. Translation: CSARIRTGNSPLHF.

The chain carries TRBV12-3 or TRBV12-4 and TRBJ1-6; D ambiguous. The CDR3 consists of 12 residues. V lost 6 bases and J 10 bases, leaving 10 bases between the germline ends. The CDR3 sequence is CASSPLQSPLHF. CDR3 nucleotides: TGTGCCAGCAGCCCCCTCCAATCACCCCTCCACTTT.

This clonotype showed up just a few times. The CDR3 coding sequence is TGCAGCGTTGTAGACAGAAACTATGGCTACACCTTC. This gives the protein CSVVDRNYGYTF. The chain couples TRBV29-1 to TRBJ1-2, with D possibly being TRBD1 (5 bases). V gave up 4 bases and J gave up 2 bases, with 8 bases separating them. This CDR3 is 12 amino acids long. Germline V CDR1 and CDR2: SQVTM, ANQGSEA.

The chain employs TRBV5-5 and TRBJ1-4, with no clear D. Per germline, CDR1 SGHKS and CDR2 YYEKEE (reference sequence). V lost 0 bases and J 7 bases, leaving 4 bases between the germline ends. The CDR3 totals 12 residues. As DNA, the CDR3 is TGTGCCAGCAGCTTGGCCTTTGAAAAACTGTTTTTT. It encodes CASSLAFEKLFF.

The chain is built from TRBV6-5 and TRBJ1-1; possibly TRBD1 for D (5 bases). Germline-derived CDR1 and CDR2 are MNHEY and SVGAGI. The CDR3 is made up of 16 amino acids. The V end was cut by 7 bases, the J end by 10 bases, with 28 bases between. DNA for the CDR3: TGTGCCAGCACTCCGAGACCCCAACAGGCCGTCGCGGGAGCTTTCTTT. It translates to CASTPRPQQAVAGAFF.

The V gene is TRBV7-2, the J gene TRBJ2-5; D is unclear. The CDR3 is made up of 14 amino acids. Per germline, CDR1 SGHTA and CDR2 FQGNSA. The V gene lost 7 bases and the J gene lost 2 bases, with 14 bases spanning the gap. Here the CDR3 DNA reads TGTGCCAGCACCCGCCCCGGGTGGCAAGAGACCCAGTACTTC. Translated, it gives CASTRPGWQETQYF.

This chain connects TRBV6-2 or TRBV6-3 to TRBJ1-2; D remains unclear. V lost 4 bases and J 7 bases, leaving 10 bases between the germline ends. The CDR3 sequence is 12 residues long. Germline CDR1 reads MNHEY; CDR2 reads SVGEGT. DNA for the CDR3: TGTGCCAGCAGTTCCCGGCCCCTTGGCTACACCTTC. It yields the protein CASSSRPLGYTF.

The V call is TRBV5-6, the J call TRBJ2-5; TRBD2 is a possible D gene (6 bases). CDR3 length: 15 residues. CDR1 and CDR2 (germline): SGHDT, YYEEEE. Trimming left V 1 base short and J 3 bases short, with 13 bases between. The CDR3 sequence: CASSLSGTPKETQYF. CDR3 DNA sequence: TGTGCCAGCAGCTTGTCCGGGACTCCCAAAGAGACCCAGTACTTC.